Listed below are T cell receptor beta chains from one sample, sequenced in a study of shared clonotypes between healthy human individuals. Libraries were prepared by immunoSEQ multiplex PCR; TCRdb keeps only in-frame clonotypes and omits some of them. The sample consists of approximately 1,500,000 clones, around 97% of them appearing once. Sequenced sample: naive CD4+ T cells sorted from blood. These receptors were collected from a man aged 25-45 years in good health. CDR3s include the opening cysteine and the closing phenylalanine or tryptophan. The D gene is left open where the match is weak. Some rows have no size entry. The others give once, few or many, or a class for an expanded clone.

length,D,size,J,V,CDR3,DNA
16,NA,once,TRBJ2-3,TRBV28,CASSFWAGRHTDTQYF,TGTGCCAGCAGTTTCTGGGCCGGTAGACACACAGATACGCAGTATTTT
14,NA,NA,TRBJ2-7,TRBV9,CASSVGGGPYEQYF,TGTGCCAGCAGCGTAGGAGGAGGCCCCTACGAGCAGTACTTC
16,TRBD1,NA,TRBJ2-3,TRBV11-2,CASSQPGTVNADTQYF,TGTGCCAGCAGCCAACCCGGGACAGTTAACGCAGATACGCAGTATTTT
15,TRBD1,NA,TRBJ2-7,TRBV5-6,CASSQPGQGLYEQYF,TGTGCCAGCAGCCAACCGGGACAGGGTTTATACGAGCAGTACTTC
12,NA,NA,TRBJ2-7,TRBV29-1,CSVTDGNYEQYF,TGCAGCGTAACGGACGGAAACTACGAGCAGTACTTC
14,NA,NA,TRBJ1-2,TRBV9,CASSVVAQSYGYTF,TGTGCCAGCAGCGTAGTCGCACAATCTTATGGCTACACCTTC
17,NA,NA,TRBJ2-7,TRBV5-1,CASSRDRRLQGKDEQYF,TGCGCCAGCAGCCGCGACCGCCGACTACAGGGCAAGGACGAGCAGTACTTC
15,NA,NA,TRBJ2-1,TRBV7-2,CASSRGPGGSNEQFF,TGTGCCAGCAGCCGAGGACCAGGAGGATCGAATGAGCAGTTCTTC
14,NA,NA,TRBJ1-5,TRBV15,CATSRASSNQPQHF,TGTGCCACCAGCAGAGCCAGTAGCAATCAGCCCCAGCATTTT
11,NA,many,TRBJ2-7,TRBV28,CASSLFYEQYF,TGTGCCAGCAGTTTATTCTACGAGCAGTACTTC